The 24 T cell receptor beta chains in this list originate from one sample, sequenced in a study of regulatory T cells in long-lasting Graves disease. Arm-PCR with iRepertoire HTBI primers amplified the CDR3 regions for these TCR beta libraries. From the multiplex PCR reads, TCRdb called clonotypes with MiXCR, one entry per CDR3 protein. Altogether some 560,000 distinct CDR3 sequences are present, roughly a sixth being singletons, with the ten largest covering roughly 25%. As for time point: newly diagnosed GD, antithyroid drugs for less than 3 months. From RNA extracted from PBMCs, the TCR library was made. This sample was also put to use in a study of T cells in Graves' hyperthyroidism and ophthalmopathy.

The input for sequencing was peripheral blood mononuclear cells (PBMCs), taken at new diagnosis, from a patient treated with antithyroid drugs. The receptors derive from a woman aged 40 to 65 with Graves disease.

The sample holds a few counts of this clonotype. The rearrangement uses TRBV10-1 and TRBJ1-1; a weak D match, TRBD1 (5 bases). Trimming cost V 6 bases and J 3 bases, with 11 bases left between them. The CDR3 covers 13 residues. Looked up from germline, CDR1 is WNHNN and CDR2 is SYGVQD (reference sequence). CDR3 coding DNA: TGCGCCAGCAGGCAGGGAACGGACACTGAAGCTTTCTTT. Amino acids: CASRQGTDTEAFF.

This clonotype was seen a few times. The chain combines TRBV20-1 with TRBJ2-3; 10 bases are a match to TRBD2. The ends lost 4 bases at V and 2 bases at J; junction bases unmatched: 15. The CDR3 has 18 residues. Germline loops: CDR1 DFQATT, CDR2 SNEGSKA (reference sequence). In DNA form, the CDR3 reads TGCAGTGCTACCGACCTAGCGGGGGCCCTAAAAGACACAGATACGCAGTATTTT. It is translated as CSATDLAGALKDTDTQYF.

The count of this clonotype is one. The chain employs TRBV13 and TRBJ2-5; D is possibly TRBD2 (6 bases). Trimming removed 8 bases at V and 5 bases at J, with 18 bases between. Germline V gives CDR1 PRHDT, CDR2 FYEKMQ (reference sequence). The CDR3 has 14 residues. The CDR3 nucleotides are TGTGCCAGCCTAGGACCCGGGAGTAGGGAGACCCAGTACTTC. It codes for CASLGPGSRETQYF.

The V gene is TRBV28, the J gene TRBJ2-6; D is unresolved. Germline assignment: CDR1 MDHEN and CDR2 SYDVKM. The CDR3 runs 13 residues. Trimming stripped 6 bases from V and 4 bases from J, with 7 bases between. DNA of the CDR3: TGTGCCAGCAGATACACCGGGGCCAACGTCCTGACTTTC. It is translated as CASRYTGANVLTF. The variable domain in full, completed from reference TRBV28 and TRBJ2-6, reads DVKVTQSSRYLVKRTGEKVFLECVQDMDHENMFWYRQDPGLGLRLIYFSYDVKMKEKGDIPEGYSVSREKKERFSLILESASTNQTSMYLCASRYTGANVLTFGAGSRLTVL.

This clonotype was seen at least ten times. The CDR3 DNA is TGTGCCTGGTTAGGACTAGCAGGAGATACGCAGTATTTT. Translating it yields CAWLGLAGDTQYF. The genes are TRBV30 and TRBJ2-3; 8 positions agree with TRBD2. Germline V gives CDR1 GTSNPN, CDR2 SVGIG (reference sequence). The CDR3 consists of 13 residues. Trimming took 5 bases from V and 5 from J; bases not matched to a gene: 6.

This clonotype was recorded at least ten times. V is TRBV12-3 or TRBV12-4 and J is TRBJ2-3; D gene ambiguous. CDR3 length equals 15 residues. V was cut by 3 bases and J by 2 bases, with 12 bases left in between. The CDR3 reads CASSFRFANTDTQYF. DNA for the CDR3: TGTGCCAGCAGTTTTCGATTTGCAAACACAGATACGCAGTATTTT.

This clonotype was observed at least ten times. V is TRBV2 and J is TRBJ1-2; D gene uncertain. The V gene lost 2 bases and the J gene lost 4 bases, with 2 bases spanning the gap. CDR1 is SNHLY, CDR2 FYNNEI, per germline. The CDR3 contains 11 residues. The CDR3, as DNA: TGTGCCAGCAGTGAAAGCTATGGCTACACCTTC. It codes for CASSESYGYTF.

In this sample, this clonotype turned up many times. The chain joins TRBV2 to TRBJ2-2; D unresolved. Deletions cut 2 bases from V and 0 bases from J, with 10 bases between. Germline CDR1 reads SNHLY; CDR2 reads FYNNEI. CDR3 length: 16 amino acids. The CDR3 nucleotides are TGTGCCAGCAGTGAACCTGAACCCTCGAACACCGGGGAGCTGTTTTTT. Translation: CASSEPEPSNTGELFF.

In this sample, this clonotype turned up many times. V is TRBV6-5 and J is TRBJ1-1, with D unresolved. V was clipped by 2 bases and J by 0 bases, with 13 bases between them. This CDR3 comprises 16 residues. Looked up from germline, CDR1 is MNHEY and CDR2 is SVGAGI. CDR3 loop: CASSYQAALMNTEAFF. In nucleotides, the CDR3 is TGTGCCAGCAGTTACCAGGCAGCCCTCATGAACACTGAAGCTTTCTTT.

The chain links TRBV19 to TRBJ2-4; 7 bases map to TRBD1. This CDR3 is 15 amino acids long. V shed 4 bases, J shed 1 base, and the junction held 4 bases outside the gene matches. The germline gives CDR1 LNHDA, CDR2 SQIVND (reference sequence). CDR3 region: CASSNDRAAKNIQYF. The CDR3 DNA reads as TGTGCCAGTAGTAATGACAGGGCGGCCAAAAACATTCAGTACTTC.

Many counts were recorded for this clonotype. V and J are TRBV4-1 and TRBJ2-1, with 7 positions matching TRBD2. This CDR3 comprises 13 residues. With 8 bases clipped from V and 7 bases from J, the junction kept 8 bases outside the gene matches. The germline gives CDR1 MGHRA, CDR2 YSYEKL. CDR3 loop: CASEGGGGNEQFF. The CDR3 DNA reads TGCGCCAGCGAGGGCGGGGGAGGGAATGAGCAGTTCTTC.

This clonotype was seen a few times. The J gene is TRBJ1-6, the V gene TRBV28; 7 bases are shared with TRBD1. CDR1 MDHEN and CDR2 SYDVKM come from the germline V gene. This CDR3 spans 13 amino acids. With V trimmed by 6 bases and J by 10 bases, 6 bases remained unmatched. The CDR3 DNA sequence: TGTGCCAGCAGCGACAGGGTGGGATCACCCCTCCACTTT. This gives the protein CASSDRVGSPLHF.

The chain uses TRBV27 and TRBJ2-7, with TRBD2 identical over 9 bases. There are 16 residues in the CDR3. CDR1 is MNHEY, CDR2 SMNVEV, per germline (reference sequence). V was pared by 6 bases and J by 0 bases, with 9 bases of the junction left unmatched. The CDR3 DNA follows: TGTGCCAGCAGCCGGCGGGGGGGGGCCATCTCCTACGAGCAGTACTTC. This sequence encodes CASSRRGGAISYEQYF.

This clonotype was counted at least ten times. The V call is TRBV13, the J call TRBJ1-1; D is uncertain. The germline V gene has CDR1 PRHDT and CDR2 FYEKMQ (reference sequence). The CDR3 extends over 14 amino acids. V shed 3 bases and J shed 4 bases, with 12 bases lying between them. This CDR3 reads CASSFRGKGTEAFF. The CDR3, as DNA: TGTGCCAGCAGCTTCCGGGGAAAGGGCACTGAAGCTTTCTTT.

The table lists this clonotype with many counts. The V call is TRBV11-2, the J call TRBJ2-7; 7 nucleotides align to TRBD1. This CDR3 region has 14 residues. The junction had 5 bases not matched to a gene; V was cut back by 5 bases and J by 1 base. Germline CDR1 is SGHAT and CDR2 is FQNNGV. CDR3 DNA sequence: TGTGCCAGCAGCCCGGACAGGATGTCCTACGAGCAGTACTTC. Amino acids: CASSPDRMSYEQYF.

The sample holds many counts of this clonotype. The chain carries TRBV24-1 and TRBJ1-1; D is uncertain. Germline CDR1 is KGHDR and CDR2 is SFDVKD. This CDR3 has 11 residues. V was shortened by 4 bases and J by 12 bases, with 11 bases between the two germline ends. CDR3 in amino acids: CATSDEAETFF. The DNA of the CDR3 is TGTGCCACCAGTGACGAGGCGGAGACTTTCTTT.

This clonotype was recorded at least ten times. The J gene is TRBJ1-2, the V gene TRBV7-2; no clear D gene. CDR1 and CDR2 (germline): SGHTA, FQGNSA. Between the trimmed V and J ends, which lost 1 base and 7 bases, there was a span of 13 bases. The CDR3 is 14 residues long. The CDR3 protein is CASSLVVRAGGYTF. CDR3 nucleotides: TGTGCCAGCAGCTTAGTCGTCCGGGCGGGTGGCTACACCTTC.

This clonotype was found many times. The gene calls are TRBV27 and TRBJ2-2; a possible D gene is TRBD1 (5 bases). CDR1 is MNHEY and CDR2 is SMNVEV in the germline V gene (reference sequence). Trimming removed 6 bases from V and 6 bases from J, with 8 bases in between. The CDR3 has 12 residues. In nucleotides, the CDR3 is TGTGCCAGCAGGGTAGGGGCCGGGGAGCTGTTTTTT. Its translation is CASRVGAGELFF.

On this clonotype: The conserved phenylalanine or tryptophan normally closing the CDR3 is absent here, so this likely arose from a read error. V is TRBV30 and J is TRBJ1-3; the D gene is possibly TRBD1 (5 bases). The CDR3 is 16 residues long. V shed 2 bases and J shed 0 bases, with 14 bases lying between them. Looked up from germline, CDR1 is GTSNPN and CDR2 is SVGIG (reference sequence). The CDR3, as DNA: TGTGCCTGGAGTCACGGGGGATCCTTCTCTGGAAACACCATATATTCT. Encoded protein: CAWSHGGSFSGNTIYS.

V usage is TRBV6-4 and J usage is TRBJ1-6; D gene ambiguous. V shed 5 bases and J shed 9 bases, with 8 bases lying between them. CDR3 length: 12 residues. The V gene's germline CDR1 is MRHNA and CDR2 SNTAGT. The CDR3 here is CASSQGFSPLHF. DNA of the CDR3: TGTGCCAGCAGTCAAGGCTTTTCACCCCTCCACTTT.

This clonotype was seen a handful of times. This clone may be a read error of a much larger clone one base away. The V and J genes are TRBV28 and TRBJ1-4, with unresolved D. Trimming took off 0 bases at V and 0 bases at J, with 5 bases between the two ends. CDR1 and CDR2 (germline): MDHEN, SYDVKM. This CDR3 has 15 amino acids. The DNA of the CDR3 is TGTGCCAGCAGTTTATGGAGTGCAACTAATGAAAAACTGTTTTTT. This translates into CASSLWSATNEKLFF.

This clonotype was observed a single time. A single base is all that separates this from a far larger clone, so a read error is likely. The chain uses TRBV12-3 or TRBV12-4 and TRBJ1-1; D not resolved. This CDR3 has 13 amino acids. The CDR3 reads CASSLRENTEALF. CDR3 nucleotides: TGTGCCAGCAGTTTGCGGGAGAACACTGAAGCTCTCTTT.

This clonotype was observed many times. The chain employs TRBV29-1 and TRBJ1-1, with TRBD1 matching over 9 bases. CDR1 SQVTM and CDR2 ANQGSEA come from the germline V gene. V dropped 4 bases and J dropped 3; count of bases not matched to a gene: 12. This CDR3 is 16 amino acids long. CDR3 DNA: TGCAGCGTTGTGATTCGACAGGGGGTGAGAGACACTGAAGCTTTCTTT. The encoded protein is CSVVIRQGVRDTEAFF.

This clonotype came up a few times. This chain links TRBV18 with TRBJ1-6; tentative D call: TRBD1 (5 bases). V was cut by 4 bases and J by 6 bases, with 16 bases left in between. Germline loops: CDR1 KGHSH, CDR2 LQKENI. The CDR3 spans 16 residues. The CDR3 here is CASSQGSGLVNSPLHF. For the CDR3, the DNA is TGTGCCAGCTCACAAGGATCGGGACTCGTTAATTCACCCCTCCACTTT.